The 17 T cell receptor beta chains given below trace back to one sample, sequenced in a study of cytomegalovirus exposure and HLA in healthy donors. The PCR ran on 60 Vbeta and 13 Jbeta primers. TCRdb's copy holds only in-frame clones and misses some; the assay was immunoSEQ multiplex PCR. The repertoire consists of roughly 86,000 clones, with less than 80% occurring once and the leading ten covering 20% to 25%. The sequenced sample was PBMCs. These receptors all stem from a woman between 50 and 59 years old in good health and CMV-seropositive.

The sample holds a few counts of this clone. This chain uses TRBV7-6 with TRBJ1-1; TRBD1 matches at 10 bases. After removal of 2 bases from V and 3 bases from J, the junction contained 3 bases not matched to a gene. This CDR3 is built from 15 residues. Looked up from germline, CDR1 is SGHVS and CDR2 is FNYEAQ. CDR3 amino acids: CASSLRQGADTEAFF. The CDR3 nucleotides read TGTGCCAGCAGCTTACGACAGGGGGCGGACACTGAAGCTTTCTTT.

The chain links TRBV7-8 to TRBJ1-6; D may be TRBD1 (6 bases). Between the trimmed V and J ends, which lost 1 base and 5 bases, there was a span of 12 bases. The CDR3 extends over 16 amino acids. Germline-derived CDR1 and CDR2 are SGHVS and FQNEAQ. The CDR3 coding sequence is TGTGCCAGCAGCTTAGAAGGTACAGGGAATAATTCACCCCTCCACTTT. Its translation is CASSLEGTGNNSPLHF.

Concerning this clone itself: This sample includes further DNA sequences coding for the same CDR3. The CDR3 sequence: CASSLAAGGTDTQYF. CDR3 DNA: TGTGCCAGCAGCTTAGCGGCGGGGGGTACAGATACGCAGTATTTT. V gene TRBV7-2 combines with J gene TRBJ2-3; 8 nucleotides match TRBD2. This CDR3 comprises 15 residues. With V trimmed by 0 bases and J by 3 bases, 2 bases remained unmatched. CDR1 and CDR2 (germline): SGHTA, FQGNSA.

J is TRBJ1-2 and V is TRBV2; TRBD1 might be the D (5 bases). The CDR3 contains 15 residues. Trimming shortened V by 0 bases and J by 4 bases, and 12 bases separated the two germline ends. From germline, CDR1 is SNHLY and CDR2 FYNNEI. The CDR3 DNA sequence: TGTGCCAGCAGTGAAGCGGGGCAGCGCCGCTATGGCTACACCTTC. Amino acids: CASSEAGQRRYGYTF.

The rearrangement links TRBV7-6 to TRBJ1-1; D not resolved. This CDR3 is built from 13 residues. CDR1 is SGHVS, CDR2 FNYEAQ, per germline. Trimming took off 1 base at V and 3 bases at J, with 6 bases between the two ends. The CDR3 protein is CASSLESYTEAFF. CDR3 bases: TGTGCCAGCAGCTTAGAGAGCTACACTGAAGCTTTCTTT.

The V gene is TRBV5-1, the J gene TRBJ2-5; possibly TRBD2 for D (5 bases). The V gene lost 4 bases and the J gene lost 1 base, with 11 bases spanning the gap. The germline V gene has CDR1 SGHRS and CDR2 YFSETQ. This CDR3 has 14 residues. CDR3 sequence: CASSEGRFQETQYF. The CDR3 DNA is TGCGCCAGCAGCGAGGGCCGTTTCCAAGAGACCCAGTACTTC.

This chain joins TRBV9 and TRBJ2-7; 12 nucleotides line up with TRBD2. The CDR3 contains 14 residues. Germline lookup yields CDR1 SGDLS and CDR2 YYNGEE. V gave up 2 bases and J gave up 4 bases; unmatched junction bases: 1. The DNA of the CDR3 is TGTGCCAGCAGCGTTCTAGCGGGGGGGTACGAGCAGTACTTC. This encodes CASSVLAGGYEQYF.

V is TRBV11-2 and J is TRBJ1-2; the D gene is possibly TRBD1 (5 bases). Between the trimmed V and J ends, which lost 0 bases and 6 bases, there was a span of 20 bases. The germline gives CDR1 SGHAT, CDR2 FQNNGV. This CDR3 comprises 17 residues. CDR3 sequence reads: CASSLEAGIRVSHGYTF. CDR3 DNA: TGTGCCAGCAGCTTAGAGGCAGGGATCAGGGTGTCGCATGGCTACACCTTC.

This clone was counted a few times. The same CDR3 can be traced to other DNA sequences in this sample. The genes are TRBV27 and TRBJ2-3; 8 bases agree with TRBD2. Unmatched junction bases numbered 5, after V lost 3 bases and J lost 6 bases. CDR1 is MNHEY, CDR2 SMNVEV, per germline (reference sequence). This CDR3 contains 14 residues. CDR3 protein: CASSLGLVADTQYF. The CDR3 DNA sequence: TGTGCCAGCAGTTTGGGACTAGTGGCCGATACGCAGTATTTT.

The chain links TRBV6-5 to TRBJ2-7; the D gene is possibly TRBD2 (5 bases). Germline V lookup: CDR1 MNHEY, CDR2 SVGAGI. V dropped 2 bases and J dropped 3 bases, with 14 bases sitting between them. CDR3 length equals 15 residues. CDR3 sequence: CASSYRPGKNYEQYF. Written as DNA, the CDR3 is TGTGCCAGCAGTTACCGCCCGGGAAAGAACTACGAGCAGTACTTC.

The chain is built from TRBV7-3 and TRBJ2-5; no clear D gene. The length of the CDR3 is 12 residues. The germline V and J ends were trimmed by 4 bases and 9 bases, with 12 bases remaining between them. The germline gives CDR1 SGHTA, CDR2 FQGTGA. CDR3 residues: CASSSRVGPQYF. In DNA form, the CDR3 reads TGTGCCAGCAGCTCCCGAGTTGGGCCCCAGTACTTC. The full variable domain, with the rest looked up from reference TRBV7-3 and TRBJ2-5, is GAGVSQTPSNKVTEKGKYVELRCDPISGHTALYWYRQSLGQGPEFLIYFQGTGAADDSGLPNDRFFAVRPEGSVSTLKIQRTERGDSAVYLCASSSRVGPQYFGPGTRLLVL.

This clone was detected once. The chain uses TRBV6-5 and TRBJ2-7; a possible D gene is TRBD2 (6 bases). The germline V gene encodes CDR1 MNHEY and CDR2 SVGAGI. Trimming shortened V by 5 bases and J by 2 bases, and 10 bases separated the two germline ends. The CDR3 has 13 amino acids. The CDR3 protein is CASSRGGTYEQYF. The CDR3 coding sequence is TGTGCCAGCAGTAGGGGAGGAACCTACGAGCAGTACTTC.

CDR3 DNA sequence: TGCAGCGTTGGGACAGAGACGAGAGAGACCCAGTACTTC. Residues: CSVGTETRETQYF. This chain uses TRBV29-1 with TRBJ2-5, with D possibly matching TRBD1 (6 bases). V was trimmed by 4 bases and J by 4 bases, leaving 13 bases between them. The germline V gene has CDR1 SQVTM and CDR2 ANQGSEA. The CDR3 totals 13 residues.

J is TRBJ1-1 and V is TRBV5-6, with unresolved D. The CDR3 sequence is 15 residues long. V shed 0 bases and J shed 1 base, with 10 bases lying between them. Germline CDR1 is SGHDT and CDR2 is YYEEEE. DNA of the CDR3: TGTGCCAGCAGCTTGGCCAATCAGGAGAACACTGAAGCTTTCTTT. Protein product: CASSLANQENTEAFF.

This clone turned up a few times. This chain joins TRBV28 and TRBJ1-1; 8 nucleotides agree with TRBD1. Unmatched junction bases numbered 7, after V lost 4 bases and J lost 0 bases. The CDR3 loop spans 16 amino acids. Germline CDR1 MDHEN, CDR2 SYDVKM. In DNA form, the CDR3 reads TGTGCCAGCAGTTCATACAGGGGGGAGGTGAACACTGAAGCTTTCTTT. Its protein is CASSSYRGEVNTEAFF.

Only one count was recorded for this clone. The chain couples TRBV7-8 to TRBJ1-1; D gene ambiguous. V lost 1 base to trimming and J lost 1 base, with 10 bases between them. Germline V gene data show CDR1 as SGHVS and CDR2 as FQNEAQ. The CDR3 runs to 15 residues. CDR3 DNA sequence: TGTGCCAGCAGCTTAGAAGTGGCAGAGAACACTGAAGCTTTCTTT. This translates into CASSLEVAENTEAFF.

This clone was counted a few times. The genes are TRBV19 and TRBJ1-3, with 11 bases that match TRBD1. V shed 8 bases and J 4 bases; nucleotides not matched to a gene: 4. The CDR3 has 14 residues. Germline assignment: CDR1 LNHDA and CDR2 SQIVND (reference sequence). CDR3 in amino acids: CASLRTGGGNTIYF. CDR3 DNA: TGTGCCAGTCTTCGGACAGGGGGCGGAAACACCATATATTTT.